The rows below give T cell receptor beta chains drawn from one sample of a study of technical replicates of blood from four donors. Generated by immunoSEQ multiplex PCR, the TCRdb table keeps only in-frame clones and is missing some. The sample comprises about 83,000 clones, about 92% of which are singletons, and approximately 0.25% rests with the top ten. Sequencing was performed on T cells isolated from PBMCs. These TCRs come from a human donor in good health. Both conserved end residues are part of each CDR3. A D gene is named only where the DNA matches it firmly. Clone size is stated in some rows and not others, as once, few, many or a class when expanded.

len | abundance | j_gene | v_gene | d_gene | CDR3aa | CDR3nt
12 | NA | TRBJ2-3 | TRBV6-5 | TRBD1 | CASSLTGVTQYF | TGTGCCAGCAGTTTAACAGGGGTGACGCAGTATTTT
15 | medium-sized | TRBJ2-7 | TRBV6-5 | TRBD1 | CASSYSWGQGYEQYF | TGTGCCAGCAGTTACTCTTGGGGACAGGGGTACGAGCAGTACTTC
12 | once | TRBJ2-3 | TRBV5-1 | TRBD1 | CASSSGQKTQYF | TGCGCCAGCAGCTCGGGACAGAAGACGCAGTATTTT
15 | NA | TRBJ2-7 | TRBV15 | TRBD1 | CATSRGKGDSYEQYF | TGTGCCACCAGCAGAGGGAAGGGGGACAGCTACGAGCAGTACTTC
13 | NA | TRBJ2-1 | TRBV30 | NA | CAWSGTAYNEQFF | TGTGCCTGGAGCGGGACTGCCTACAATGAGCAGTTCTTC
17 | NA | TRBJ1-1 | TRBV9 | NA | CASSVDSLQGWGTEAFF | TGTGCCAGCAGCGTAGATTCGCTGCAGGGATGGGGCACTGAAGCTTTCTTT
14 | once | TRBJ1-2 | TRBV7-8 | TRBD1 | CASSLGQGRDGYTF | TGTGCCAGCAGCTTAGGACAGGGCCGTGATGGCTACACCTTC
14 | NA | TRBJ2-7 | TRBV27 | TRBD1 | CASSLEGASYEQYF | TGTGCCAGCAGTTTAGAGGGGGCCTCCTACGAGCAGTACTTC
17 | NA | TRBJ1-1 | TRBV11-1 | TRBD1 | CASSVRRTGWGVTEAFF | TGTGCCAGCAGCGTCCGTCGGACAGGGTGGGGGGTGACTGAAGCTTTCTTT
15 | NA | TRBJ1-2 | TRBV6-1 | NA | CASSEGGEANYGYTF | TGTGCCAGCAGTGAGGGGGGAGAGGCTAACTATGGCTACACCTTC
15 | NA | TRBJ2-5 | TRBV9 | NA | CASSVAPGSEETQYF | TGTGCCAGCAGCGTAGCTCCCGGGAGTGAGGAGACCCAGTACTTC
16 | NA | TRBJ1-3 | TRBV5-1 | NA | CASSLGSGDSGNTIYF | TGCGCCAGCAGCTTGGGCTCAGGGGACTCTGGAAACACCATATATTTT
14 | NA | TRBJ1-3 | TRBV30 | NA | CAWITNSLGNTIYF | TGTGCCTGGATTACGAACAGCTTAGGAAACACCATATATTTT
16 | once | TRBJ1-1 | TRBV28 | TRBD1 | CASRKNRGRGNTEAFF | TGTGCCAGCAGGAAAAACAGGGGGCGCGGGAACACTGAAGCTTTCTTT
15 | NA | TRBJ2-5 | TRBV6-5 | TRBD1 | CASSYSTGDQETQYF | TGTGCCAGCAGTTACTCGACAGGGGACCAAGAGACCCAGTACTTC
17 | NA | TRBJ1-5 | TRBV18 | TRBD1 | CASSPGQGVRNDQPQHF | TGTGCCAGCTCACCGGGACAGGGGGTGAGGAATGATCAGCCCCAGCATTTT
19 | NA | TRBJ2-5 | TRBV11-2 | TRBD2 | CASSLESTSGSARPETQYF | TGTGCCAGCAGCTTAGAATCGACTAGCGGGAGTGCGAGACCAGAGACCCAGTACTTC
15 | NA | TRBJ2-5 | TRBV28 | NA | CASSLGGHGWETQYF | TGTGCCAGCAGTTTGGGGGGGCACGGTTGGGAGACCCAGTACTTC
13 | NA | TRBJ2-3 | TRBV27 | NA | CASSLAGTDTQYF | TGTGCCAGCAGTTTAGCGGGCACAGATACGCAGTATTTT
13 | NA | TRBJ1-1 | TRBV25-1 | NA | CASSELNGPEAFF | TGTGCCAGCAGTGAGTTAAACGGTCCCGAAGCTTTCTTT
13 | NA | TRBJ1-4 | TRBV7-9 | NA | CASSLGGGEKLFF | TGTGCCAGCAGCCTCGGGGGAGGTGAAAAACTGTTTTTT